The clone carrying this T cell receptor (beta chain) was detected only a few times. Its antigen remains unidentified. The data derive from a study of cytomegalovirus exposure and HLA in healthy donors. Points from the study as a whole: It was reported that the classifier diagnosed cytomegalovirus status with high specificity and sensitivity in both the original and validation cohorts.

The PCR employed 60 Vbeta primers together with 13 Jbeta primers. Using immunoSEQ multiplex PCR, the repertoire was profiled, and TCRdb retains in-frame clones only, with some absent. The sample includes about 100,000 clones, roughly 80% of them seen just once. The CDR3 has 17 amino acids. With 4 bases clipped from V and 3 bases from J, the junction kept 7 bases outside the gene matches. Germline lookup yields CDR1 SGHNT and CDR2 YYREEE (reference sequence). This chain connects TRBV5-4 to TRBJ2-1; TRBD2 matches 13 bases. Sequenced sample: PBMCs. The TCR was taken from a female donor in good health and CMV-seropositive. In DNA, the CDR3 is TGTGCCAGCAGCGGAGGGACTAGCGGGAATGTCTACAATGAGCAGTTCTTC. It encodes CASSGGTSGNVYNEQFF.